These 9 T cell receptor beta chains share one sample of origin, sequenced in a study of blood T cell repertoires in COVID-19. Here immunoSEQ multiplex PCR was the method, and the copy in TCRdb shows in-frame clones only, minus some. The sample consists of about 110,000 clones, around 89% of them appearing once. The sample was peripheral blood. The receptors were gathered from a woman aged 50 to 65 with acute or convalescent COVID-19.

J is TRBJ2-3 and V is TRBV28, with 7 bases fitting TRBD1. CDR1 and CDR2 from the germline V gene are MDHEN and SYDVKM. With V trimmed by 5 bases and J by 4 bases, 6 bases remained unmatched. This CDR3 spans 14 amino acids. Here the CDR3 reads CASSPPGTADTQYF. Here the CDR3 DNA reads TGTGCCAGCAGTCCACCTGGGACAGCAGATACGCAGTATTTT.

The chain links TRBV3-1 (or the pseudogene TRBV3-2) to TRBJ2-7, with 8 bases lining up with TRBD2. V was pared by 1 base and J by 7 bases, with 0 bases of the junction left unmatched. Germline CDR1 and CDR2: LGHDT and YNNKEL (reference sequence). The CDR3 length is 12 residues. The CDR3 loop is CASSQGGREQYF. CDR3 sequence (DNA): TGTGCCAGCAGCCAAGGCGGGAGGGAGCAGTACTTC.

The V gene is TRBV7-9, the J gene TRBJ1-5; TRBD1 might be the D (6 bases). CDR3 length: 12 amino acids. CDR1 and CDR2 from the germline V gene are SEHNR and FQNEAQ (reference sequence). V was cut by 3 bases and J by 14 bases, with 14 bases left in between. CDR3 protein: CASSFQTGGKHF. DNA for the CDR3: TGTGCCAGCAGCTTCCAGACAGGAGGAAAGCATTTT.

The rearrangement links TRBV18 to TRBJ2-3, with 9 bases aligning to TRBD2. V lost 6 bases and J lost 2; bases outside the gene matches: 3. The CDR3 consists of 14 residues. Germline loops: CDR1 KGHSH, CDR2 LQKENI. CDR3 loop: CASSRTSDTDTQYF. As DNA, the CDR3 is TGTGCCAGCTCCCGGACTAGCGACACAGATACGCAGTATTTT.

The chain employs TRBV30 and TRBJ1-4; 9 nucleotides line up with TRBD1. This CDR3 has 14 residues. Germline values: CDR1 GTSNPN, CDR2 SVGIG (reference sequence). Trimming cost V 3 bases and J 10 bases; bases outside gene matches: 9. Written as DNA, the CDR3 is TGTGCCTGGAGCGGAACAGGGGGCGCGGGAAAACTGTTTTTT. It yields the protein CAWSGTGGAGKLFF.

The chain is built from TRBV4-1 and TRBJ2-7; 8 bases are shared with TRBD2. The CDR3 contains 15 residues. The J segment lost 4 bases and the V segment lost 1 base, leaving 6 bases of the junction unmatched. CDR1 is MGHRA, CDR2 YSYEKL, per germline. CDR3 protein: CASSQVERETYEQYF. The DNA of the CDR3 is TGCGCCAGCAGCCAAGTCGAGCGGGAGACTTACGAGCAGTACTTC.

The chain uses TRBV19 and TRBJ2-1, with 7 bases lining up with TRBD1. The CDR3 consists of 14 residues. Germline values: CDR1 LNHDA, CDR2 SQIVND (reference sequence). The junction had 10 bases not matched to a gene; V was cut back by 10 bases and J by 4 bases. CDR3 amino acids: CATQTGVSYNEQFF. CDR3 sequence (DNA): TGTGCCACCCAAACAGGGGTGTCGTACAATGAGCAGTTCTTC. Filled out from reference TRBV19 and TRBJ2-1, the complete variable domain reads DGGITQSPKYLFRKEGQNVTLSCEQNLNHDAMYWYRQDPGQGLRLIYYSQIVNDFQKGDIAEGYSVSREKKESFPLTVTSAQKNPTAFYLCATQTGVSYNEQFFGPGTRLTVL.

The chain carries TRBV24-1 and TRBJ1-2; D is undetermined. The V end was cut by 9 bases, the J end by 4 bases, with 17 bases between. This CDR3 has 14 residues. From germline, CDR1 is KGHDR and CDR2 SFDVKD. Here the CDR3 reads CATSRSDGFYGYTF. The CDR3 DNA follows: TGTGCCACCTCTCGGAGTGATGGGTTCTATGGCTACACCTTC.

This clone was observed a single time. This rearrangement joins TRBV19 to TRBJ2-1; possible D gene TRBD1, 6 bases. The CDR3 extends over 13 amino acids. Trimming shortened V by 2 bases and J by 7 bases, and 9 bases separated the two germline ends. The germline gives CDR1 LNHDA, CDR2 SQIVND (reference sequence). The CDR3 reads CASSITGQNEQFF. The CDR3 DNA reads as TGTGCCAGTAGTATAACAGGGCAGAATGAGCAGTTCTTC.